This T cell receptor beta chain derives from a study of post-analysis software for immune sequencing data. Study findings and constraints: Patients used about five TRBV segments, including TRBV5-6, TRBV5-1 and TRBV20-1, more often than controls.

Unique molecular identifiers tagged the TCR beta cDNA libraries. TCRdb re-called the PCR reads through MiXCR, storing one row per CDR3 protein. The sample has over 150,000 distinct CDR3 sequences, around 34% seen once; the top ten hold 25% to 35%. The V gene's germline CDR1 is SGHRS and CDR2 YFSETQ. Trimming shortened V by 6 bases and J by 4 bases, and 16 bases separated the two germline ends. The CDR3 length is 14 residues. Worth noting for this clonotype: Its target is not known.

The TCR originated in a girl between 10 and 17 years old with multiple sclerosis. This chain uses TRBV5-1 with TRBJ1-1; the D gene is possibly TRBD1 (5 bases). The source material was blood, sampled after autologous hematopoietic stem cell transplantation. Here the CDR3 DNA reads TGCGCCAGCACCCCGGGACCCCTCCCCACTGAAGCTTTCTTT. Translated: CASTPGPLPTEAFF.